The 27 T cell receptor beta chains below were found in one sample sequenced in a study of HIV-infected patients and healthy controls. Alpha and beta constant-region primers primed reverse transcription of about 500 ng RNA. Alpha and beta chain libraries were made separately by chain-specific third strand synthesis with multiplexing indices. MiXCR, run by TCRdb on the 5' RACE reads, gives a single entry per CDR3 protein. The sample contains 13,000 or so distinct CDR3 sequences, 7.5% to 10% of which appear only once. Whole blood was used without fractionation, so all unsorted peripheral T cells were included. Sequenced sample: blood. The receptors come from an adult in good health.

The table lists this clonotype with many counts. The chain recombines TRBV5-1 with TRBJ1-2; D unclear. This CDR3 has 13 amino acids. Trimming left V 0 bases short and J 10 bases short, with 13 bases between. The germline CDR1 and CDR2 sequences are SGHRS and YFSETQ. The CDR3 loop is CASSLGSPDSYTF. DNA of the CDR3: TGCGCCAGCAGCTTGGGGTCACCAGACTCCTACACCTTC.

A few counts support this clonotype. Sequence at one end of the junction differs from germline and may be a read error. The CDR3 DNA sequence: TGTGCCAGCAGCCCTAGGGGGACTAGCTACGATGAGCAGTTCTTC. Translating gives CASSPRGTSYDEQFF. This sequence joins TRBV7-9 and TRBJ2-1; 9 nucleotides match TRBD2. CDR3 length equals 15 residues. In germline, CDR1 is SEHNR, CDR2 FQNEAQ (reference sequence).

The V call is TRBV5-6, the J call TRBJ2-7, with D uncertain. Germline CDR1 is SGHDT and CDR2 is YYEEEE. The CDR3 length is 16 residues. Trimming removed 3 bases at V and 0 bases at J, with 16 bases between. The CDR3 loop is CASSSPVPTYSYEQYF. The CDR3 DNA reads as TGTGCCAGCAGCTCGCCGGTCCCAACCTACTCCTACGAGCAGTACTTC. The full variable domain, in which reference TRBV5-6 and TRBJ2-7 provide the parts outside the CDR3, is DAGVTQSPTHLIKTRGQQVTLRCSPKSGHDTVSWYQQALGQGPQFIFQYYEEEERQRGNFPDRFSGHQFPNYSSELNVNALLLGDSALYLCASSSPVPTYSYEQYFGPGTRLTVT.

This clonotype turned up a few times. The chain joins TRBV19 to TRBJ1-6; D might be TRBD1 (5 bases). The length of the CDR3 is 14 residues. Trimming took 6 bases from V and 9 from J, leaving 15 bases between them. Germline CDR1 and CDR2: LNHDA and SQIVND (reference sequence). The CDR3 DNA is TGTGCCAGTAGACCTCAGGGTCTAAGTTCACCCCTCCACTTT. Translating gives CASRPQGLSSPLHF. Full variable domain (remainder filled in from reference TRBV19 and TRBJ1-6): DGGITQSPKYLFRKEGQNVTLSCEQNLNHDAMYWYRQDPGQGLRLIYYSQIVNDFQKGDIAEGYSVSREKKESFPLTVTSAQKNPTAFYLCASRPQGLSSPLHFGNGTRLTVT.

This clonotype is medium-sized within its sample. CDR3 nucleotide sequence: TGCAGCGTTGAGGCCCCCAACAGCTATACGCAGTATTTT. Its translation is CSVEAPNSYTQYF. This chain uses TRBV29-1 with TRBJ2-3; D not resolved. Germline values: CDR1 SQVTM, CDR2 ANQGSEA. The length of the CDR3 is 13 residues. Trimming shortened V by 3 bases and J by 7 bases, and 14 bases separated the two germline ends.

There are a few counts of this clonotype. The chain employs TRBV7-8 and TRBJ1-5; the D is unclear. Germline V gene sequence: CDR1 SGHVS, CDR2 FQNEAQ. V was clipped by 1 base and J by 3 bases, with 13 bases between them. CDR3 length equals 16 residues. The CDR3 DNA reads TGTGCCAGCAGCTTAGATCCGGGAGGAGTCAATCAGCCCCAGCATTTT. This sequence encodes CASSLDPGGVNQPQHF.

The sample holds many counts of this clonotype. V is TRBV7-9 and J is TRBJ2-2; D is uncertain. The germline V gene has CDR1 SEHNR and CDR2 FQNEAQ (reference sequence). V was pared by 1 base and J by 4 bases, with 4 bases between. The CDR3 extends over 13 amino acids. The DNA for the CDR3 is TGTGCCAGCAGCTTAGTAATCACCGGGGAGCTGTTTTTT. Translation gives CASSLVITGELFF.

The V gene is TRBV7-9, the J gene TRBJ2-3; 13 bases agree with TRBD2. This CDR3 is 19 amino acids long. V dropped 5 bases and J dropped 2; count of bases not matched to a gene: 13. CDR1 and CDR2 from the germline V gene are SEHNR and FQNEAQ (reference sequence). CDR3 sequence (DNA): TGTGCCAGCAGCGTAACCTTCCCGGGACTAGCGGGATACACAGATACGCAGTATTTT. As protein: CASSVTFPGLAGYTDTQYF.

V gene TRBV7-2 combines with J gene TRBJ2-5; 12 positions match TRBD1. V was pared by 2 bases and J by 5 bases, with 6 bases of the junction left unmatched. The CDR3 is 16 amino acids. Germline V lookup: CDR1 SGHTA, CDR2 FQGNSA. The CDR3 is CASSLQSGTGGETQYF. CDR3 nucleotides: TGTGCCAGCAGCTTACAGAGCGGGACAGGGGGCGAGACCCAGTACTTC.

This clonotype was detected ten times or more. The chain is built from TRBV20-1 and TRBJ2-1; 16 bases align to TRBD2. The ends lost 0 bases at V and 2 bases at J; junction bases unmatched: 16. CDR3 length: 22 amino acids. The germline V gene encodes CDR1 DFQATT and CDR2 SNEGSKA (reference sequence). CDR3 protein: CSARDRWFPGTSGRAAYNEQFF. DNA of the CDR3: TGCAGTGCTAGAGATCGTTGGTTCCCCGGGACTAGCGGGAGGGCGGCCTACAATGAGCAGTTCTTC.

The CDR3 spells CANAGTGYEQYF. CDR3 coding DNA: TGTGCCAACGCCGGGACCGGCTACGAGCAGTACTTC. The V and J genes are TRBV2 and TRBJ2-7; D is possibly TRBD1 or TRBD2 (5 bases each). This CDR3 has 12 residues. The germline CDR1 and CDR2 sequences are SNHLY and FYNNEI. Trimming stripped 10 bases from V and 3 bases from J, with 13 bases between.

This clonotype was observed at least ten times. This chain uses TRBV28 with TRBJ1-5, with a weak D call TRBD1 (5 bases). In germline, CDR1 is MDHEN, CDR2 SYDVKM. This CDR3 contains 15 residues. V was trimmed by 2 bases and J by 4 bases, leaving 12 bases between them. The CDR3 spells CASSLLGLRNQPQHF. CDR3 in DNA: TGTGCCAGCAGTTTACTGGGGCTGAGGAATCAGCCCCAGCATTTT.

This clonotype was counted ten times or more. CDR3 residues: CASSGPSRDPLGQYF. In DNA form, the CDR3 reads TGTGCCAGCAGTGGACCCTCCCGGGACCCTCTAGGGCAGTATTTT. The rearrangement joins TRBV12-3 or TRBV12-4 to TRBJ2-3; D possibly uses TRBD1 or TRBD2 (5 bases each). V dropped 5 bases and J dropped 11 bases, with 23 bases sitting between them. The CDR3 consists of 15 residues.

A remark on this clonotype: This may be a read error: a much more frequent sequence differs by one nucleotide. The chain recombines TRBV13 with TRBJ2-7; D is possibly TRBD2 (6 bases). CDR3 size: 16 residues. The germline V gene has CDR1 PRHDT and CDR2 FYEKMQ (reference sequence). The CDR3 coding sequence is TGTGCCAGCAGCTATCGGACCCCGCTGTTGGACTACGAGCATTACTTC. It yields the protein CASSYRTPLLDYEHYF.

This chain links TRBV2 with TRBJ2-4; 7 bases are shared with TRBD1. Trimming cost V 5 bases and J 0 bases; bases outside gene matches: 7. Germline V gene lookup returns CDR1 SNHLY and CDR2 FYNNEI. CDR3 size: 16 residues. The CDR3 DNA sequence: TGTGCCAGCAGTTACGGGACAGTTCTAGCCAAAAACATTCAGTACTTC. It is translated as CASSYGTVLAKNIQYF.

This chain connects TRBV9 to TRBJ1-3; D possibly corresponds to TRBD1 (6 bases). Trimming pared 5 bases from V and 0 bases from J, leaving 12 bases between. The CDR3 runs to 15 residues. CDR1 and CDR2 (germline): SGDLS, YYNGEE. CDR3 region: CASSRDTASGNTIYF. The CDR3, as DNA: TGTGCCAGCAGTCGGGACACCGCCTCTGGAAACACCATATATTTT.

This clonotype rates as medium-sized. The V call is TRBV14, the J call TRBJ2-7; 11 bases are shared with TRBD2. The V segment lost 1 base and the J segment 2 bases; nucleotides outside the gene matches: 13. The CDR3 runs 19 residues. Looked up from germline, CDR1 is SGHDN and CDR2 is FVKESK. CDR3 sequence (DNA): TGTGCCAGCAGCCAAGCGCCTAGCGGGGGGCCCTTGAGCACCTACGAGCAGTACTTC. The encoded protein is CASSQAPSGGPLSTYEQYF.

By sample share, this clonotype is medium-sized (0.01 to 0.1%). This rearrangement joins TRBV19 to TRBJ1-5; D call uncertain. Trimming removed 6 bases at V and 4 bases at J, with 13 bases between. This CDR3 spans 14 amino acids. Germline CDR1 and CDR2: LNHDA and SQIVND (reference sequence). The CDR3 loop reads CASRPLARNQPQHF. The DNA of the CDR3 is TGTGCCAGTAGGCCCCTGGCCCGAAATCAGCCCCAGCATTTT.

The chain carries TRBV20-1 and TRBJ2-7; 7 bases are a match to TRBD1. Losses at the gene ends were 1 base for V and 3 bases for J; bases not matched to a gene: 12. Germline CDR1 reads DFQATT; CDR2 reads SNEGSKA (reference sequence). The CDR3 runs 16 residues. The CDR3 loop reads CSARGGRNRGFYEQYF. As DNA, the CDR3 is TGCAGTGCTAGAGGGGGACGGAACAGGGGTTTCTACGAGCAGTACTTC.

The CDR3 sequence: CASSLFGTGANYGYTF. The DNA for the CDR3 is TGTGCCAGCAGTTTATTCGGGACAGGGGCCAACTATGGCTACACCTTC. The J gene is TRBJ1-2, the V gene TRBV28; 10 positions agree with TRBD1. CDR3 size: 16 residues. The V gene end was trimmed by 1 base and the J gene end by 2 bases; junction bases not matched to a gene: 4. The germline gives CDR1 MDHEN, CDR2 SYDVKM.

This clonotype was found many times. This chain links TRBV5-6 with TRBJ2-5; perhaps TRBD2 as D (6 bases). Per germline, CDR1 SGHDT and CDR2 YYEEEE. Between the trimmed V and J ends, which lost 0 bases and 5 bases, there was a span of 14 bases. The CDR3 runs to 15 residues. This CDR3 reads CASSLAWAGRETQYF. The CDR3 nucleotides are TGTGCCAGCAGCTTGGCCTGGGCAGGGAGGGAGACCCAGTACTTC. Full variable domain (remainder filled in from reference TRBV5-6 and TRBJ2-5): DAGVTQSPTHLIKTRGQQVTLRCSPKSGHDTVSWYQQALGQGPQFIFQYYEEEERQRGNFPDRFSGHQFPNYSSELNVNALLLGDSALYLCASSLAWAGRETQYFGPGTRLLVL.

This clonotype was found many times. The chain uses TRBV6-5 and TRBJ2-7, with TRBD2 matching 11 bases. Germline lookup yields CDR1 MNHEY and CDR2 SVGAGI. This CDR3 is 14 amino acids long. After removal of 6 bases from V and 6 bases from J, the junction contained 7 bases not matched to a gene. CDR3 coding DNA: TGTGCCAGCAGCGCACTAGCGGGAGTGGCCGAGCAGTACTTC. Amino acids: CASSALAGVAEQYF.

This chain connects TRBV5-1 to TRBJ1-6; unclear D gene. The CDR3 loop spans 16 amino acids. The V end lost 5 bases, the J end lost 8 bases, and 20 bases lay between the germline ends. Germline lookup yields CDR1 SGHRS and CDR2 YFSETQ. CDR3 sequence: CASSLGGRFVDSPLHF. In nucleotides, the CDR3 is TGCGCCAGCAGTCTAGGAGGGAGGTTCGTGGATTCACCCCTCCACTTT.

This clonotype was recorded at least ten times. The chain has TRBV20-1 and TRBJ1-5; no clear D gene. The CDR3 totals 14 residues. The germline V and J ends were trimmed by 4 bases and 0 bases, with 10 bases remaining between them. Germline V gene lookup returns CDR1 DFQATT and CDR2 SNEGSKA (reference sequence). This CDR3 reads CSATAPYSNQPQHF. For the CDR3, the DNA is TGCAGTGCTACGGCGCCTTATAGCAATCAGCCCCAGCATTTT.

This chain links TRBV5-1 with TRBJ1-5, with 7 bases fitting TRBD1. The CDR3 length is 22 residues. The V gene's germline CDR1 is SGHRS and CDR2 YFSETQ. V lost 1 base and J lost 0; bases outside the gene matches: 22. The CDR3 DNA is TGCGCCAGCAGCTTGATTGGGACGTGGGGACTGAGGGGGCCCTATAGCAATCAGCCCCAGCATTTT. It encodes CASSLIGTWGLRGPYSNQPQHF.

This clonotype has at least ten counts. The chain recombines TRBV5-1 with TRBJ2-7; 7 nucleotides agree with TRBD2. V was clipped by 2 bases and J by 6 bases; unmatched bases: 8. Germline V lookup: CDR1 SGHRS, CDR2 YFSETQ. This CDR3 region has 14 residues. The CDR3: CASSFIAGVSEQYF. For the CDR3, the DNA is TGCGCCAGCAGCTTTATCGCGGGAGTGAGCGAGCAGTACTTC.

In its sample, this clonotype was seen many times. The V and J genes are TRBV7-2 and TRBJ2-1; D unresolved. The CDR3 consists of 13 residues. Germline V gene lookup returns CDR1 SGHTA and CDR2 FQGNSA. V was pared by 3 bases and J by 5 bases, with 8 bases between. CDR3 bases: TGTGCCAGCAGCTTTTCAATCGACAATGAGCAGTTCTTC. Residues: CASSFSIDNEQFF.